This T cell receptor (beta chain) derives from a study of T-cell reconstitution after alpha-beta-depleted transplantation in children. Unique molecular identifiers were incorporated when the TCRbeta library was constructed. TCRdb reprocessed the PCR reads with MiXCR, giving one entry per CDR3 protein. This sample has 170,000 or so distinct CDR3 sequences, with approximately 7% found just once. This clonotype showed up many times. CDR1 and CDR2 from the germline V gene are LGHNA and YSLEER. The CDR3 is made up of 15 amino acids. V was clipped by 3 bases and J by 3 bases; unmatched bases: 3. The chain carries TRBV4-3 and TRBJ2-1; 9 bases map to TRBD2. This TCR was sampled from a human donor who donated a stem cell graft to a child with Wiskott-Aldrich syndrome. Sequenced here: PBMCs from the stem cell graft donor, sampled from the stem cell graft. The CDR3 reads CASSHLAGSYNEQFF. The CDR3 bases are TGCGCCAGCAGCCACCTAGCGGGAAGCTACAATGAGCAGTTCTTC.